The 14 T cell receptor beta chains below come from one sample, sequenced in a study of chemoradiotherapy in HPV16-positive cancers. Some clones are missing from TCRdb's copy, which holds only in-frame ones; the method was immunoSEQ multiplex PCR. Of 12,000 or so clones in the sample, around 86% are singletons; the top ten hold 5% to 6%. Specimen: blood, collected from a patient who underwent chemoradiotherapy. Receptors were obtained from a human donor with HPV-associated anogenital cancer.

The chain links TRBV19 to TRBJ2-7, with D perhaps matching TRBD1 (6 bases). Germline loops: CDR1 LNHDA, CDR2 SQIVND (reference sequence). The V gene lost 4 bases and the J gene lost 2 bases, with 12 bases spanning the gap. This CDR3 is 14 amino acids long. DNA for the CDR3: TGTGCCAGTAGTAAGCACAGGGAGACCTACGAGCAGTACTTC. Encoded protein: CASSKHRETYEQYF.

The chain combines TRBV20-1 with TRBJ2-1; no clear D gene. The CDR3 covers 11 residues. CDR1 DFQATT and CDR2 SNEGSKA come from the germline V gene (reference sequence). The V gene lost 3 bases and the J gene lost 7 bases, with 7 bases spanning the gap. CDR3 amino acids: CSASSENEQFF. In DNA form, the CDR3 reads TGCAGTGCTAGTAGTGAAAATGAGCAGTTCTTC.

This chain links TRBV4-2 with TRBJ1-1; D is perhaps TRBD1 (5 bases). From germline, CDR1 is LGHNA and CDR2 YNFKEQ. The V end lost 1 base, the J end lost 1 base, and 7 bases lay between the germline ends. The CDR3 covers 14 residues. The CDR3 DNA follows: TGTGCCAGCAGCCAAGTTCAGGGGAACACTGAAGCTTTCTTT. Protein sequence: CASSQVQGNTEAFF.

The CDR3 nucleotides read TGTGCCAGCAGCTTGACGGGTTGGGGCACCGGGGAGCTGTTTTTT. It translates to CASSLTGWGTGELFF. The chain has TRBV5-4 and TRBJ2-2, with D uncertain. This CDR3 region has 15 residues. Looked up from germline, CDR1 is SGHNT and CDR2 is YYREEE (reference sequence). V lost 1 base to trimming and J lost 4 bases, with 11 bases between them. Full variable domain (remainder filled in from reference TRBV5-4 and TRBJ2-2): ETGVTQSPTHLIKTRGQQVTLRCSSQSGHNTVSWYQQALGQGPQFIFQYYREEENGRGNFPPRFSGLQFPNYSSELNVNALELDDSALYLCASSLTGWGTGELFFGEGSRLTVL.

V and J are TRBV7-2 and TRBJ2-1; 7 nucleotides agree with TRBD2. Germline loops: CDR1 SGHTA, CDR2 FQGNSA. The J segment lost 2 bases and the V segment lost 5 bases, leaving 6 bases of the junction unmatched. The CDR3 runs to 15 residues. For the CDR3, the DNA is TGTGCCAGCAGCATCAGCGGGGCTACCTACAATGAGCAGTTCTTC. It translates to CASSISGATYNEQFF.

This clone was found once. The rearrangement joins TRBV6-1 to TRBJ2-7; D may match TRBD1 or TRBD2 (5 bases each). Looked up from germline, CDR1 is MNHNS and CDR2 is SASEGT. V was shortened by 3 bases and J by 0 bases, with 12 bases between the two germline ends. The CDR3 totals 15 residues. The CDR3: CASSEGPGTSYEQYF. CDR3 sequence (DNA): TGTGCCAGCAGTGAGGGCCCAGGGACCTCCTACGAGCAGTACTTC.

V and J are TRBV5-6 and TRBJ1-3; D is perhaps TRBD1 (5 bases). The ends were cut back, 3 bases at V and 4 bases at J, with 20 bases in the middle. Germline assignment: CDR1 SGHDT and CDR2 YYEEEE. This CDR3 spans 17 amino acids. The CDR3 DNA reads as TGTGCCAGCAGCTACCGTGTGGGGGTCAGAAAAGGAAACACCATATATTTT. This gives the protein CASSYRVGVRKGNTIYF.

The genes are TRBV10-2 and TRBJ2-3; 12 bases are a match to TRBD2. With 5 bases clipped from V and 5 bases from J, the junction kept 8 bases outside the gene matches. Germline V gene sequence: CDR1 WSHSY, CDR2 SAAADI. The CDR3 contains 16 residues. The CDR3 bases are TGCGCCAGCAGTCCTTCTAGCGGGGGGGTGGGAGATACGCAGTATTTT. Its protein product is CASSPSSGGVGDTQYF.

The J gene is TRBJ1-2, the V gene TRBV7-2, with D hard to call. V shed 7 bases and J shed 2 bases, with 14 bases lying between them. The CDR3 sequence is 14 residues long. Looked up from germline, CDR1 is SGHTA and CDR2 is FQGNSA. CDR3 sequence (DNA): TGTGCCAGCACCCCCACGATCGGGAACTATGGCTACACCTTC. Protein product: CASTPTIGNYGYTF.

Concerning this clone itself: A read error may account for a junction end that differs from germline. The genes are TRBV7-8 and TRBJ2-1; 10 bases align to TRBD2. The CDR3 sequence is 14 residues long. In germline, CDR1 is SGHVS, CDR2 FQNEAQ. This CDR3 is CASSLAGVQNEQFF. The CDR3 nucleotides read TGTGCCAGCAGCCTAGCGGGGGTCCAAAATGAGCAGTTCTTC. The complete variable domain, with remaining parts taken from reference TRBV7-8 and TRBJ2-1, reads GAGVSQSPRYKVAKRGQDVALRCDPISGHVSLFWYQQALGQGPEFLTYFQNEAQLDKSGLPSDRFFAERPEGSVSTLKIQRTQQEDSAVYLCASSLAGVQNEQFFGPGTRLTVL.

The gene calls are TRBV19 and TRBJ2-5; D call uncertain. The V gene lost 7 bases and the J gene lost 4 bases, with 4 bases spanning the gap. This CDR3 has 10 residues. Germline CDR1 reads LNHDA; CDR2 reads SQIVND (reference sequence). CDR3 sequence (DNA): TGTGCCAGTATAGTAGAGACCCAGTACTTC. It encodes CASIVETQYF.

This clone was picked up one time. V usage is TRBV10-1 and J usage is TRBJ2-1; TRBD1 agrees at 9 bases. Germline V gene lookup returns CDR1 WNHNN and CDR2 SYGVQD (reference sequence). J was trimmed by 6 bases and V by 1 base; bases with no gene match: 10. The CDR3 contains 17 residues. In nucleotides, the CDR3 is TGCGCCAGCAGTGAGTTAGTGGGGGACAGGGTTAGCAATGAGCAGTTCTTC. This translates into CASSELVGDRVSNEQFF.

This clone was observed a handful of times. The V and J genes are TRBV19 and TRBJ2-7, with 8 bases fitting TRBD1. Germline-derived CDR1 and CDR2 are LNHDA and SQIVND (reference sequence). There are 14 residues in the CDR3. V lost 1 base and J lost 6; bases outside the gene matches: 5. CDR3 DNA sequence: TGTGCCAGTAGTATAGGGACAGGGACCGGCGAGCAGTACGTC. Its translation is CASSIGTGTGEQYV.

This chain's CDR3 is CASGQGYV. Written as DNA, the CDR3 is TGTGCCTCGGGACAGGGGTACGTC. The chain recombines TRBV30 with TRBJ2-7; 9 nucleotides match TRBD1. CDR3 length equals 8 residues. The germline CDR1 and CDR2 sequences are GTSNPN and SVGIG (reference sequence). With 7 bases clipped from V and 12 bases from J, the junction kept 1 base outside the gene matches.